The entry that follows covers one T cell receptor beta chain sequence. This clonotype occurred a few times. Its cognate antigen has yet to be identified. No much larger clone exists at a distance of one base, and base qualities are not known. The study deep-sequenced TCR repertoires of sorted CD4+ and CD8+ blood T cells from severe aplastic anemia patients and healthy subjects. Ficoll-Paque density gradient centrifugation was used to isolate peripheral blood mononuclear cells. Before DNA extraction, CD4+ and CD8+ T cells were sorted by FACS or by magnetic beads. This specimen comes from a study of CD8+CD57+ T cells in acquired aplastic anemia (dated by TCRdb to 2016 to 2019). General notes on the study: A mean of about 3.2 ug of DNA, ranging from roughly 0.19 to 27.4 ug, was extracted from sorted CD4+ and CD8+ cells. An average of approximately 9.8 million reads for CD4+ cells and 11 million or so reads for CD8+ cells was obtained from healthy donor samples. Study-wide conclusions, independent of this receptor: Patients and healthy controls showed no significant difference in CD8+ Simpson's diversity (P=0.060). Although twenty-nine CD8+ CDR3 sequences were shared by patients and controls, these sequences appeared highly expressed in patients and within the immunodominant clones of patients.

From its cysteine to its phenylalanine, the CDR3 spans 15 amino acids. The only DNA kept is the CDR3, 45 bases in frame from the first base. CDR1 and CDR2 were assigned from the germline V gene as ENHRY and SYGVKD. V is clipped by 6 bases and J by 4 bases, and the sequence between their germline boundaries is 16 bases long. Genomic DNA was used as template for profiling of TCR beta VDJ combinations and CDR3 sequences. An Illumina HiSeq 2000 was used for TCR repertoire sequencing. On the authors' methods: Repertoire assessment relied on Simpson's diversity index, CDR3 size and DJ length profiles, and TRBV/TRBJ rearrangement plots. Whichever DNA sequence was most abundant in the deep sequencing data was defined as the immunodominant clone. CDR3 amino acid sequences were checked for sharing between subjects and were compared against published repertoires and the VDJdb database. Using fastp at Q25 and MiXCR, TCRdb reprocessed the public reads and kept productive beta chains. One record per CDR3 amino acid sequence lists the most common genes and DNA. The V and J calls reflect TCRdb's pipeline rather than the authors' work. Here the sample has about 210,000 distinct CDR3 sequences; over 60% occur a single time. 25% to 30% of the sample is taken by the ten largest.

Sample: sorted CD4+, CD8+, or CD8+CD57+ T cells (not recorded which) from PBMCs. The source of this sequence is a human donor in good health. The chain was built from TRBV10-3 and TRBJ1-5; TRBD1 is possibly the D segment (6 matching bases). Read as DNA, the sequence is TGTGCCATCAGCCCAACAGGGATATGGAATCAGCCCCAGCATTTT. Translated, this is CAISPTGIWNQPQHF.